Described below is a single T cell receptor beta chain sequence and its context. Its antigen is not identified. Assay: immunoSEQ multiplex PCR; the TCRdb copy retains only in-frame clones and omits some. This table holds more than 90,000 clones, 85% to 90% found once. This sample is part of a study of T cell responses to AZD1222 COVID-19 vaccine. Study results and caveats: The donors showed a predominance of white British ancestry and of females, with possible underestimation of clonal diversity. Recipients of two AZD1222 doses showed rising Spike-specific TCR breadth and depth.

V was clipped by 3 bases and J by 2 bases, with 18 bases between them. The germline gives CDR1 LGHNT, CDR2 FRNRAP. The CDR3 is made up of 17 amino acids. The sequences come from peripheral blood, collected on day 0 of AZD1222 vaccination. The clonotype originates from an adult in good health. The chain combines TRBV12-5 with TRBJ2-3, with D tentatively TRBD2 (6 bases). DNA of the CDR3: TGTGCTAGTGGTTTACCGGGCCGGAGGGGCTTCACAGATACGCAGTATTTT. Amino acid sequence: CASGLPGRRGFTDTQYF.